This T cell receptor beta chain was sequenced for a study of post-analysis software for immune sequencing data. Turning to the study itself: Secondary progressive, relapsing-remitting and progressive-relapsing multiple sclerosis were among the included disease courses. Study-level findings and limits: Pronounced co-clustering by F measure was evident among identically batched samples. About five TRBV segments were more frequent in patients than controls; TRBV5-6, TRBV5-1 and TRBV20-1 belonged to this group.

Unique molecular identifiers had been added to the TCR beta cDNA libraries. Each sample of about 0.95 to 11 million input T cells yielded about 500,000 cDNA molecules, so each molecule approximated one T cell. TCRdb called the PCR reads again in MiXCR, with one record for every CDR3 protein. The data contain under 200,000 distinct CDR3 sequences, 29% of them singletons. Trimming cost V 3 bases and J 4 bases, with 5 bases left between them. The CDR3 contains 11 residues. The germline CDR1 and CDR2 sequences are DFQATT and SNEGSKA (reference sequence). This clonotype was counted ten times or more. No antigen is known for it.

Input material: blood. The chain carries TRBV20-1 and TRBJ2-3; D gene unclear. This clonotype was obtained from a girl younger than 18 with multiple sclerosis. CDR3 residues: CSASIADTQYF. The CDR3 nucleotides read TGCAGTGCTAGTATCGCAGATACGCAGTATTTT.